This entry lists 12 T cell receptor beta chains sequenced from one sample in a study of blood T cell repertoires in COVID-19. Only in-frame clones appear in the TCRdb table, and some are missing; sequencing was by immunoSEQ multiplex PCR. This table has 100,000 to 150,000 clones, around 86% appearing once. The sample was peripheral blood. All receptors come from an elderly man with active or convalescent COVID-19.

The V call is TRBV2, the J call TRBJ2-2, with TRBD1 identical over 11 bases. CDR1 is SNHLY, CDR2 FYNNEI, per germline. Trimming cost V 5 bases and J 3 bases; bases outside gene matches: 5. CDR3 length: 16 residues. The CDR3 nucleotides are TGTGCCAGCAGTCCTGGGACAGGGGGTGACACCGGGGAGCTGTTTTTT. Its translation is CASSPGTGGDTGELFF.

In its sample, this clone was seen once. This chain uses TRBV5-1 with TRBJ2-2; 12 bases map to TRBD1. This CDR3 region has 16 residues. The V gene end was trimmed by 1 base and the J gene end by 6 bases; junction bases not matched to a gene: 4. CDR1 and CDR2 from the germline V gene are SGHRS and YFSETQ. The CDR3 bases are TGCGCCAGCAGCTTGTGGGGACAGGGGGCTTCCGGGGAGCTGTTTTTT. Translation: CASSLWGQGASGELFF.

The chain combines TRBV28 with TRBJ2-3, with 9 positions matching TRBD2. This CDR3 contains 19 residues. CDR1 MDHEN and CDR2 SYDVKM come from the germline V gene. V dropped 1 base and J dropped 4; count of bases not matched to a gene: 15. CDR3 in DNA: TGTGCCAGCAGTTTATCGTATGGCGGGGGGGTATTGGGAGCAGATACGCAGTATTTT. This codes for CASSLSYGGGVLGADTQYF.

The chain links TRBV3-1 (or the pseudogene TRBV3-2) to TRBJ1-2, with TRBD1 matching over 8 bases. V trimming: 0 bases; J trimming: 2 bases; junction bases outside the gene matches: 2. The germline V gene has CDR1 LGHDT and CDR2 YNNKEL (reference sequence). The CDR3 length is 15 residues. CDR3 nucleotide sequence: TGTGCCAGCAGCCAAGATAACAGGGGGAACTATGGCTACACCTTC. This codes for CASSQDNRGNYGYTF.

The chain combines TRBV5-1 with TRBJ1-2; D might be TRBD1 (6 bases). Trimming pared 5 bases from V and 0 bases from J, leaving 14 bases between. The germline CDR1 and CDR2 sequences are SGHRS and YFSETQ. CDR3 size: 15 residues. The CDR3: CASRPGGTSNYGYTF. The CDR3 bases are TGCGCCAGCAGACCGGGGGGCACCTCTAACTATGGCTACACCTTC. The whole variable domain, filled in from reference TRBV5-1 and TRBJ1-2, reads KAGVTQTPRYLIKTRGQQVTLSCSPISGHRSVSWYQQTPGQGLQFLFEYFSETQRNKGNFPGRFSGRQFSNSRSEMNVSTLELGDSALYLCASRPGGTSNYGYTFGSGTRLTVV.

This chain links TRBV2 with TRBJ1-1; TRBD1 is a possible D gene (5 bases). V was clipped by 8 bases and J by 0 bases, with 10 bases between them. The CDR3 covers 13 residues. CDR1 SNHLY and CDR2 FYNNEI come from the germline V gene. The CDR3 nucleotides read TGTGCCAGCCTGGGGGACTTGAACACTGAAGCTTTCTTT. It encodes CASLGDLNTEAFF.

The CDR3 here is CASSQDWGRAEAFF. The CDR3 DNA reads as TGCGCCAGCAGCCAAGATTGGGGGAGGGCTGAAGCTTTCTTT. V usage is TRBV4-3 and J usage is TRBJ1-1; D possibly corresponds to TRBD1 (5 bases). Trimming left V 0 bases short and J 6 bases short, with 11 bases between. The CDR3 totals 14 residues. The germline CDR1 and CDR2 sequences are LGHNA and YSLEER.

This clone appeared once. The chain employs TRBV6-4 and TRBJ1-5; D is unclear. The length of the CDR3 is 15 residues. V was clipped by 2 bases and J by 0 bases, with 8 bases between them. Germline V gene data show CDR1 as MRHNA and CDR2 as SNTAGT. CDR3 amino acids: CASSDTADSNQPQHF. The CDR3 DNA follows: TGTGCCAGCAGTGACACTGCGGATAGCAATCAGCCCCAGCATTTT.

The V gene is TRBV15, the J gene TRBJ1-5, with D possibly matching TRBD1 (6 bases). The germline V gene encodes CDR1 LNHNV and CDR2 YYDKDF (reference sequence). Deletions cut 3 bases from V and 3 bases from J, with 15 bases between. The CDR3 runs to 16 residues. The CDR3 protein is CATSSTTTGPNQPQHF. CDR3 DNA sequence: TGTGCCACCAGCAGCACCACGACAGGACCCAATCAGCCCCAGCATTTT.

The genes are TRBV24-1 and TRBJ2-1, with TRBD2 identical over 10 bases. Trimming cost V 4 bases and J 2 bases; bases outside gene matches: 4. There are 16 residues in the CDR3. CDR1 is KGHDR, CDR2 SFDVKD, per germline. The CDR3 DNA follows: TGTGCCACCAGTGACCCCGGGACTAGCGCCTACAATGAGCAGTTCTTC. Protein product: CATSDPGTSAYNEQFF.

The chain employs TRBV12-3 or TRBV12-4 and TRBJ1-2, with 9 bases aligning to TRBD1. The CDR3 runs 13 residues. V lost 6 bases and J lost 8; bases outside the gene matches: 7. The CDR3 loop reads CASSPTGGRGYTF. The CDR3 DNA follows: TGTGCCAGCAGCCCGACAGGGGGACGCGGCTACACCTTC.

This rearrangement joins TRBV27 to TRBJ2-1; TRBD1 matches 7 bases. Germline assignment: CDR1 MNHEY and CDR2 SMNVEV (reference sequence). Trimming cost V 5 bases and J 3 bases; bases outside gene matches: 4. The CDR3 loop spans 14 amino acids. CDR3 DNA sequence: TGTGCCAGCAGTCAAGGGACAGTCTACAATGAGCAGTTCTTC. It is translated as CASSQGTVYNEQFF.